A single T cell receptor (beta chain) is shown here with its context. Its antigen is as yet unknown. The data derive from a study of T-cell reconstitution after alpha-beta-depleted transplantation in children. Study-wide results and caveats: One year post-transplant, T-cell counts and diversity were largely derived from T cells produced anew. Where alpha-beta T cells came from about two months after transplant was reportedly several hundred expanded graft clones. TCRbeta diversity was high at day 60 in some patients (a result of surviving recipient T cells and thymic progenitors).

During its preparation, the TCRbeta library received unique molecular identifiers. TCRdb re-derived calls from the PCR reads in MiXCR, one entry per CDR3 protein. This table has around 450,000 distinct CDR3 sequences, about a sixth appearing once. Trimming took 6 bases from V and 5 from J, leaving 13 bases between them. Germline values: CDR1 SQVTM, CDR2 ANQGSEA. The CDR3 runs to 12 residues. The gene calls are TRBV29-1 and TRBJ1-1; D is possibly TRBD1 (5 bases). This receptor was identified in a boy less than two years old who had a stem cell transplant for Wiskott-Aldrich syndrome, so the T cells may come from the graft donor. The sequencing used PBMCs, mostly from graft donor cells, collected 360 days after TCRalphabeta/CD19-depleted stem cell transplant. The CDR3 here is CSVTESSTEAFF. The DNA for the CDR3 is TGCAGCGTGACAGAATCGTCGACTGAAGCTTTCTTT.